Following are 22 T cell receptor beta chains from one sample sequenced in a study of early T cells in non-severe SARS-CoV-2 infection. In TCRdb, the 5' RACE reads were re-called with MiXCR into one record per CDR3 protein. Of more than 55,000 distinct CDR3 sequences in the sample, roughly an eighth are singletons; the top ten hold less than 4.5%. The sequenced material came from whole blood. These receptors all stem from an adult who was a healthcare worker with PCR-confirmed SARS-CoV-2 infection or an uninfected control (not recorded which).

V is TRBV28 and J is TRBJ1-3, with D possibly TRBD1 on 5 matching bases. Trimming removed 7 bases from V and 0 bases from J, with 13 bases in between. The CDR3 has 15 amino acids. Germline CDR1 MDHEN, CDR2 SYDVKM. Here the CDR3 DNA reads TGTGCCAGCATTTTCGGGACGGCCTCTGGAAACACCATATATTTT. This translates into CASIFGTASGNTIYF.

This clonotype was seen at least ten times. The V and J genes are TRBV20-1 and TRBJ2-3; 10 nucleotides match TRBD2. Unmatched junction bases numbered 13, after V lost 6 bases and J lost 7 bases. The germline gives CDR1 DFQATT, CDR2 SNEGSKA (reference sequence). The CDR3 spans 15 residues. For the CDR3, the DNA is TGCAGTGCCGCGAAAGCGGGAGGGGCTTCAAATACGCAGTATTTT. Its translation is CSAAKAGGASNTQYF.

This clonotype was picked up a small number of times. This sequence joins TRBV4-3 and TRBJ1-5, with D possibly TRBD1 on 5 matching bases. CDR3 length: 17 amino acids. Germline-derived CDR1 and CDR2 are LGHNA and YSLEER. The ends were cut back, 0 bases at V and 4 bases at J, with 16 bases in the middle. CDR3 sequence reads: CASSQDRLYWGNQPQHF. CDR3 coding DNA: TGCGCCAGCAGCCAAGATCGGCTTTACTGGGGGAATCAGCCCCAGCATTTT.

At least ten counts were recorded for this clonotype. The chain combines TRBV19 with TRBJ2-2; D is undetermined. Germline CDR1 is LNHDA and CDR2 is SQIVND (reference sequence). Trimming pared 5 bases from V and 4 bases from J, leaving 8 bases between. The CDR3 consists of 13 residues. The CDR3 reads CASSRTFTGELFF. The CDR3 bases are TGTGCCAGTAGTCGGACCTTCACCGGGGAGCTGTTTTTT.

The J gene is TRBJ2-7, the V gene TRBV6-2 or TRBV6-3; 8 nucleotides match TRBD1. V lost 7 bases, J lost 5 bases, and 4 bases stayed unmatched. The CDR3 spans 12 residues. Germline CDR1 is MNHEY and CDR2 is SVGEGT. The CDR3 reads CASTQTGDEQYF. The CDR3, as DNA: TGTGCCAGCACCCAGACAGGGGACGAGCAGTACTTC.

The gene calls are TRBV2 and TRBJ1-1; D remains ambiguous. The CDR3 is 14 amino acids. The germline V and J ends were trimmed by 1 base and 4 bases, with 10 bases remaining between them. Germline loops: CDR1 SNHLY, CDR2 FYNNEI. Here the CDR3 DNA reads TGTGCCAGCAGTGAAGTTGGCAGAGTCACTGAAGCTTTCTTT. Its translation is CASSEVGRVTEAFF.

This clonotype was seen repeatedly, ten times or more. CDR3 bases: TGTGCCAGCAGCCAAGATGACATCACAGATACGCAGTATTTT. It codes for CASSQDDITDTQYF. The J gene is TRBJ2-3, the V gene TRBV3-1, with D unclear. The CDR3 sequence is 14 residues long. The V end was cut by 0 bases, the J end by 2 bases, with 6 bases between. From germline, CDR1 is LGHDT and CDR2 YNNKEL (reference sequence).

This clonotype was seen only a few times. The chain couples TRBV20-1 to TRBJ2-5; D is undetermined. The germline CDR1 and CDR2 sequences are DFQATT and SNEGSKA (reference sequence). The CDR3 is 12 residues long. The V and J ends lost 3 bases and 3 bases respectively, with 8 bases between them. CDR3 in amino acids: CSASSRKETQYF. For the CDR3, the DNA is TGCAGTGCTAGTTCCAGAAAAGAGACCCAGTACTTC.

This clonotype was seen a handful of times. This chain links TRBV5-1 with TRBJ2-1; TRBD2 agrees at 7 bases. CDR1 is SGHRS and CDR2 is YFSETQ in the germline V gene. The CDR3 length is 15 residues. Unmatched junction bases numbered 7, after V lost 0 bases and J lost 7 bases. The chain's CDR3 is CASSLVTGGLNEQFF. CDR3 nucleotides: TGCGCCAGCAGCTTGGTGACGGGGGGTCTTAATGAGCAGTTCTTC.

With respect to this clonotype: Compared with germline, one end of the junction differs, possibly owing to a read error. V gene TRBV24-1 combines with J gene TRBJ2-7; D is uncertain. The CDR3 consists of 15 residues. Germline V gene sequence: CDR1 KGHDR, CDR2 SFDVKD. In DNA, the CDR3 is TGTGCCACCATTGATAGTAGGCTGACACCCTACGAGCAGTACTTC. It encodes CATIDSRLTPYEQYF.

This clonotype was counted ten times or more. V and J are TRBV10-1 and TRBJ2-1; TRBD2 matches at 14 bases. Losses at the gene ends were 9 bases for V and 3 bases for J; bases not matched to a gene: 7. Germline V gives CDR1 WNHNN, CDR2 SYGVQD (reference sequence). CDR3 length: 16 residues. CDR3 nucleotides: TGCGCCAGGATGGGGACTAGCGGGAGCAACTACAATGAGCAGTTCTTC. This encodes CARMGTSGSNYNEQFF.

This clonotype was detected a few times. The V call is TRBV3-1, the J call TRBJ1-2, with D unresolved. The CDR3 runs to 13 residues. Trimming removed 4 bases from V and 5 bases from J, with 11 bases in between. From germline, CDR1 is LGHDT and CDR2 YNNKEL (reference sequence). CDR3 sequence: CASSPDDIYGYTF. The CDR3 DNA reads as TGTGCCAGCAGCCCGGACGATATTTATGGCTACACCTTC.

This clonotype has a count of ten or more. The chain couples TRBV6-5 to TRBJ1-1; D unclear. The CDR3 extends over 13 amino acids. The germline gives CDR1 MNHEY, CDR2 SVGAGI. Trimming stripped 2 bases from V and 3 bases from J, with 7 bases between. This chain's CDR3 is CASSYSEYTEAFF. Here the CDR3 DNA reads TGTGCCAGCAGTTACAGCGAGTACACTGAAGCTTTCTTT.

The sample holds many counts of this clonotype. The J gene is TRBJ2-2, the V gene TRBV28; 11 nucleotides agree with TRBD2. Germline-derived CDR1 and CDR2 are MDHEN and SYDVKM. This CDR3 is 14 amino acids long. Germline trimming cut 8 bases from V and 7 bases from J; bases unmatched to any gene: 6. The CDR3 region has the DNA TGTGCCAGCTCTACTAGCGGGAGAATCGGGGAGCTGTTTTTT. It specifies CASSTSGRIGELFF.

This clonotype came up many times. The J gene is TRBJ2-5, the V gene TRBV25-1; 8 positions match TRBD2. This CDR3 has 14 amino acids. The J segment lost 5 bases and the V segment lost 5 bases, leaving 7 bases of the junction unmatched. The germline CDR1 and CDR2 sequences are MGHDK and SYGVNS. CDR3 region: CASSLAGGRETQYF. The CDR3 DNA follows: TGTGCCAGCAGTCTAGCGGGTGGCCGGGAGACCCAGTACTTC.

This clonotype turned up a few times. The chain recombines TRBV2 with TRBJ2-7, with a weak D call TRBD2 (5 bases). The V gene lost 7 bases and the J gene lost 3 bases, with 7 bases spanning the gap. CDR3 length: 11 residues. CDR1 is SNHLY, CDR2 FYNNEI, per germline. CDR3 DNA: TGTGCCAGCAAGACTATCTACGAGCAGTACTTC. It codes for CASKTIYEQYF.

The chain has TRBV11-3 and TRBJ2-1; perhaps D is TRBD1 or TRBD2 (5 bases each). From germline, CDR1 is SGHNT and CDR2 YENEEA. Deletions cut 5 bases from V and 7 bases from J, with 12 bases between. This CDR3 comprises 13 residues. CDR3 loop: CASSIGTQNEQFF. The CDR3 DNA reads TGTGCCAGCAGCATAGGGACCCAGAATGAGCAGTTCTTC.

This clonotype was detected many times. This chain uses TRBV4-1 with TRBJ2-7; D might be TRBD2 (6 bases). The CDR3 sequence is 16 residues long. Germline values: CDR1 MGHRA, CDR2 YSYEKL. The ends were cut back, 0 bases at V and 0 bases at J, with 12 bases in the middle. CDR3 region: CASSQEGLANSYEQYF. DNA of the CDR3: TGCGCCAGCAGCCAAGAAGGGCTAGCGAACTCCTACGAGCAGTACTTC.

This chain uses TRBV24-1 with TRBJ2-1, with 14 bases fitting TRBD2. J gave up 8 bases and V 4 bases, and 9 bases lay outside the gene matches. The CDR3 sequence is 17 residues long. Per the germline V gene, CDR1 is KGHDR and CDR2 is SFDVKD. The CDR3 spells CATSDPRLAGGEYEQFF. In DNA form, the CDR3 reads TGTGCCACCAGTGACCCAAGACTAGCGGGAGGGGAGTATGAGCAGTTCTTC.

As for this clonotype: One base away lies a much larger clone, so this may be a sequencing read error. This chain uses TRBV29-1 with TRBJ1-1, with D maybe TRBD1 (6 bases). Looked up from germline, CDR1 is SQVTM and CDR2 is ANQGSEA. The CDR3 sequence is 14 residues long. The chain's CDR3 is CSVASTGTSTEVFF. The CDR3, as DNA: TGCAGCGTAGCCAGCACAGGGACAAGCACTGAAGTTTTCTTT. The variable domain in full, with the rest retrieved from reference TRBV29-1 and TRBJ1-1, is SAVISQKPSRDICQRGTSLTIQCQVDSQVTMMFWYRQQPGQSLTLIATANQGSEATYESGFVIDKFPISRPNLTFSTLTVSNMSPEDSSIYLCSVASTGTSTEVFFGQGTRLTVV.

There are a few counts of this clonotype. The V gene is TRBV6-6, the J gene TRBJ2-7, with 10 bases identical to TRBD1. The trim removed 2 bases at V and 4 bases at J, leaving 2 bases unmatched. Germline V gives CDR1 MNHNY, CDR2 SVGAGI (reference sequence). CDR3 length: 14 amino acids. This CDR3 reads CASSYPDRGYEQYF. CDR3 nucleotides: TGTGCCAGCAGTTACCCGGACAGGGGGTACGAGCAGTACTTC.

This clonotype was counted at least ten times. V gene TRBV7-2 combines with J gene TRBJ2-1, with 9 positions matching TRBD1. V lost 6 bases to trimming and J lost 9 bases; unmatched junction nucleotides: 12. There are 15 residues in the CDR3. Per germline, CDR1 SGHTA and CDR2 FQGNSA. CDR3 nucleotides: TGTGCCAGCAGACCCACCCTGGGGACAGGGATTGAGCAGTTCTTC. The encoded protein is CASRPTLGTGIEQFF.